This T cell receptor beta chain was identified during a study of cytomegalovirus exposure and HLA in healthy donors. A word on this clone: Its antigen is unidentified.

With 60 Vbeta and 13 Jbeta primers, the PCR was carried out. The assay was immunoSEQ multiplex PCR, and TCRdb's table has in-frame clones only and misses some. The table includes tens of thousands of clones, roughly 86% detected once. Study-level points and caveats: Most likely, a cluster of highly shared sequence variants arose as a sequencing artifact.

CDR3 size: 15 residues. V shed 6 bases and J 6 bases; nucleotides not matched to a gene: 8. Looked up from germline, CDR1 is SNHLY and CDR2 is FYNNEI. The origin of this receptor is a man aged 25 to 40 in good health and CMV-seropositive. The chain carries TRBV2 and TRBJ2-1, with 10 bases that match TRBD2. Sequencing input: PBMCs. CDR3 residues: CASRDTSGMGNEQFF. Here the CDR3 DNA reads TGTGCCAGCAGGGACACTAGCGGGATGGGCAATGAGCAGTTCTTC.